This T cell receptor beta chain was identified in a study of blood T cell repertoires in COVID-19. Study in general: Sites in the United States, Italy and Spain provided acute and convalescent COVID-19 samples. PBMCs, B-cell-depleted T cells, or T cells were the source of the cDNA or gDNA that made up the material.

The repertoire was sequenced with immunoSEQ multiplex PCR; TCRdb's copy has only in-frame clones and lacks some. The sample consists of about 260,000 clones, roughly 80% of them appearing once. The CDR3 loop spans 15 amino acids. CDR1 KGHSH and CDR2 LQKENI come from the germline V gene. J was trimmed by 1 base and V by 6 bases; bases with no gene match: 4. This clone was recorded only once. The rearrangement links TRBV18 to TRBJ2-1; 9 nucleotides line up with TRBD2. The sequence came from a man in his fifties or sixties with acute or convalescent COVID-19. Sequences were obtained from peripheral blood. The CDR3 loop is CASSRGLASYNEQFF. CDR3 bases: TGTGCCAGCTCCCGAGGACTAGCGTCCTACAATGAGCAGTTCTTC. The variable domain in full, with the rest retrieved from reference TRBV18 and TRBJ2-1, is NAGVMQNPRHLVRRRGQEARLRCSPMKGHSHVYWYRQLPEEGLKFMVYLQKENIIDESGMPKERFSAEFPKEGPSILRIQQVVRGDSAAYFCASSRGLASYNEQFFGPGTRLTVL.